This T cell receptor beta chain was identified in a study of beta chain bispecific antibodies for T cell cancers. Study overall: The leukemia lines expressed TRBV12-3 (Jurkat) and TRBV5-5 (HPB-ALL).

Either OKT3 anti-CD3 antibody or CD3/CD28 beads expanded T cells from blood mononuclear cells over roughly three days. Anti-CD19 bispecific cocultures were the comparison for TRBV sequencing. Cocultures held 5 x 10^4 or so normal T cells, 5 x 10^4 or so targets, and bispecific antibody. The study, taken as a whole, reports: Most targeted TRBV signal came from the leukemia cell line cells, not normal T cells. Versus anti-CD19, anti-TRBV12 exposure cut the TRBV12-3 share of TRBV signal by 98.9%.

Many counts were recorded for this clonotype. Its antigen is unknown. TCRdb itself ran the 5' RACE reads through MiXCR, one entry per CDR3 protein. The sample consists of about 8,800 distinct CDR3 sequences, approximately 2.2% of them appearing once. The V and J ends lost 6 bases and 6 bases respectively, with 19 bases between them. The CDR3 has 14 residues. Germline assignment: CDR1 DFQATT and CDR2 SNEGSKA (reference sequence). The chain carries TRBV20-1 and TRBJ2-3; possibly TRBD1 for D (6 bases). Specimen: T cells from a healthy donor cultured with Jurkat leukemia cells, collected from a culture containing an anti-CD19 bispecific antibody. This clonotype originated in a human donor in good health. Some clones in this sample may be carry-over from other donors' samples. CDR3 nucleotide sequence: TGCAGTGCCGAGAACAGGGAACTCACCGATACGCAGTATTTT. Translated: CSAENRELTDTQYF.